This T cell receptor (beta chain) emerged from a study of cytomegalovirus exposure and HLA in healthy donors. The PCR used 60 Vbeta and 13 Jbeta primers. Profiled with immunoSEQ multiplex PCR; TCRdb holds only in-frame clones, not every one. The table records some 93,000 clones, about a tenth of them present only once. Germline CDR1 is SGHRS and CDR2 is YFSETQ. The CDR3 covers 15 residues. Germline trimming cut 5 bases from V and 4 bases from J; bases unmatched to any gene: 7. This receptor was identified in a man between 50 and 59 years old in good health and CMV-seropositive. The rearrangement joins TRBV5-1 to TRBJ2-2, with 8 bases aligning to TRBD2. Sequenced input: PBMCs. As DNA, the CDR3 is TGCGCCAGCAGACCCGGACTAGCCGGCACCGGGGAGCTGTTTTTT. Amino acid sequence: CASRPGLAGTGELFF.